The present T cell receptor beta chain was sequenced within a study of control samples from healthy donors and cancer patients. This CDR3 contains 14 residues. The ends were cut back, 2 bases at V and 8 bases at J, with 16 bases in the middle. Germline V lookup: CDR1 SGDLS, CDR2 YYNGEE. Repertoires were generated with immunoSEQ multiplex PCR, while TCRdb's copy carries only in-frame clones and drops some. The sample lists around 160,000 clones; 93% were seen once. This rearrangement joins TRBV9 to TRBJ1-2, with D maybe TRBD1 (5 bases). This clonotype originated in a man aged 18 to 29 in good health. The specimen was blood. The CDR3 sequence: CASSVQGQGGGYTF. In DNA form, the CDR3 reads TGTGCCAGCAGCGTTCAAGGCCAGGGAGGCGGCTACACCTTC.